Each of the 23 T cell receptor beta chains below was sequenced from the same sample in a study of T cell repertoires in cytomegalovirus infection. TCRdb ran MiXCR on the reads and lists one entry per CDR3 protein. The repertoire holds 150,000 to 200,000 distinct CDR3 sequences, approximately 19% seen once, with about 2.9% in the top ten. Material for sequencing was PBMCs. The origin of the receptors is a human donor in good health (CMV status not recorded). Some clones in this sample may be carry-over from other donors' samples.

The sample holds many counts of this clonotype. This chain connects TRBV7-9 to TRBJ2-3, with 8 bases identical to TRBD2. The CDR3 length is 13 residues. From germline, CDR1 is SEHNR and CDR2 FQNEAQ (reference sequence). J was trimmed by 5 bases and V by 5 bases; bases with no gene match: 3. This CDR3 is CASSTTSVDTQYF. CDR3 nucleotide sequence: TGTGCCAGCAGCACGACTAGCGTAGATACGCAGTATTTT.

There are many counts of this clonotype. The chain recombines TRBV28 with TRBJ2-7; TRBD2 matches at 12 bases. V lost 5 bases to trimming and J lost 2 bases; unmatched junction nucleotides: 4. This CDR3 has 15 residues. Germline V lookup: CDR1 MDHEN, CDR2 SYDVKM. CDR3 amino acids: CASSPGLAGTYEQYF. In DNA, the CDR3 is TGTGCCAGCAGTCCGGGACTAGCGGGCACCTACGAGCAGTACTTC.

This clonotype has only a few counts. V usage is TRBV7-2 and J usage is TRBJ2-2; a possible D gene is TRBD1 (7 bases). CDR3 size: 14 residues. Trimming removed 5 bases from V and 3 bases from J, with 10 bases in between. Germline lookup yields CDR1 SGHTA and CDR2 FQGNSA. This chain's CDR3 is CASSQGGHTGELFF. The CDR3 DNA sequence: TGTGCCAGCAGCCAGGGGGGCCACACCGGGGAGCTGTTTTTT.

A few counts support this clonotype. The genes are TRBV20-1 and TRBJ2-1; 7 bases match TRBD2. This CDR3 region has 13 residues. CDR1 and CDR2 from the germline V gene are DFQATT and SNEGSKA (reference sequence). V shed 4 bases and J 11 bases; nucleotides not matched to a gene: 11. The CDR3: CSAKGNTGTKQFF. CDR3 DNA: TGCAGTGCTAAAGGAAACACCGGGACTAAGCAGTTCTTC.

The rearrangement uses TRBV30 and TRBJ2-3, with 11 bases that match TRBD2. The CDR3 extends over 14 amino acids. Unmatched junction bases numbered 3, after V lost 5 bases and J lost 2 bases. Germline V gene sequence: CDR1 GTSNPN, CDR2 SVGIG (reference sequence). CDR3 bases: TGTGCCTGGGGGACTAGCGGCTTCACAGATACGCAGTATTTT. Encoded protein: CAWGTSGFTDTQYF. The full variable domain, in which reference TRBV30 and TRBJ2-3 provide the parts outside the CDR3, is SQTIHQWPATLVQPVGSPLSLECTVEGTSNPNLYWYRQAAGRGLQLLFYSVGIGQISSEVPQNLSASRPQDRQFILSSKKLLLSDSGFYLCAWGTSGFTDTQYFGPGTRLTVL.

This clonotype was seen ten or more times. The CDR3 DNA follows: TGTGCCAGCAGCTCACAGTGGGGTCATGAGCAGTTCTTC. Its translation: CASSSQWGHEQFF. The V call is TRBV11-3, the J call TRBJ2-1; D not resolved. This CDR3 is 13 amino acids long. V lost 4 bases, J lost 8 bases, and 12 bases lay in between. Germline V CDR1 and CDR2: SGHNT, YENEEA.

This clonotype has at least ten counts. The rearrangement joins TRBV12-3 or TRBV12-4 to TRBJ2-1; D remains unclear. Trimming cost V 3 bases and J 9 bases, with 9 bases left between them. The CDR3 has 12 residues. For the CDR3, the DNA is TGTGCCAGCAGTTTCTTTTCGCTTGAGCAGTTCTTC. Translated, it gives CASSFFSLEQFF.

This clonotype turned up a few times. V and J are TRBV15 and TRBJ2-1, with 9 bases that match TRBD1. The length of the CDR3 is 13 residues. Per germline, CDR1 LNHNV and CDR2 YYDKDF (reference sequence). V gave up 9 bases and J gave up 13 bases; unmatched junction bases: 13. The CDR3: CATRGQGVPEQFF. The DNA for the CDR3 is TGTGCCACTAGGGGACAGGGAGTTCCTGAACAGTTCTTC.

This clonotype was observed a few times. V is TRBV28 and J is TRBJ2-1; D call uncertain. There are 13 residues in the CDR3. In germline, CDR1 is MDHEN, CDR2 SYDVKM. Trimming removed 8 bases at V and 4 bases at J, with 12 bases between. The CDR3 reads CASADLRYNEQFF. CDR3 nucleotide sequence: TGTGCCAGCGCGGATCTGAGATACAATGAGCAGTTCTTC.

This chain uses TRBV2 with TRBJ1-1; D gene unclear. The CDR3 is made up of 14 amino acids. The V gene lost 5 bases and the J gene lost 1 base, with 11 bases spanning the gap. The germline CDR1 and CDR2 sequences are SNHLY and FYNNEI. CDR3 sequence (DNA): TGTGCCAGCAGTTCCACGGTAACGAACACTGAAGCTTTCTTT. Its translation: CASSSTVTNTEAFF.

This rearrangement joins TRBV29-1 to TRBJ2-3, with 7 positions matching TRBD1. In germline, CDR1 is SQVTM, CDR2 ANQGSEA. The CDR3 is 12 residues long. Trimming removed 4 bases from V and 5 bases from J; junction bases left unmatched: 3. The CDR3 here is CSVGQGLDTQYF. In nucleotides, the CDR3 is TGCAGCGTTGGACAGGGTCTAGATACGCAGTATTTT.

V and J are TRBV27 and TRBJ2-7; TRBD2 is a possible D gene (6 bases). CDR1 is MNHEY and CDR2 is SMNVEV in the germline V gene (reference sequence). CDR3 length equals 15 residues. The V end lost 3 bases, the J end lost 7 bases, and 19 bases lay between the germline ends. As DNA, the CDR3 is TGTGCCAGCAGTTTCGAGGGACTGCCGGTGGGGGAGCAGTACTTC. Translating gives CASSFEGLPVGEQYF.

The CDR3 bases are TGTGCCAGCAGTTTAGTGAACGGGGGCCCTTACGAGCAGTACTTC. Protein: CASSLVNGGPYEQYF. The chain uses TRBV12-3 or TRBV12-4 and TRBJ2-7; TRBD1 or TRBD2 may be the D gene (6 bases each). This CDR3 has 15 amino acids. Trimming cost V 1 base and J 4 bases, with 14 bases left between them.

This clonotype appeared a few times. This sequence joins TRBV15 and TRBJ2-3, with 9 bases fitting TRBD2. The germline CDR1 and CDR2 sequences are LNHNV and YYDKDF (reference sequence). The J segment lost 6 bases and the V segment lost 0 bases, leaving 4 bases of the junction unmatched. The CDR3 spans 15 residues. Here the CDR3 reads CATSRDQREVDTQYF. The CDR3 DNA sequence: TGTGCCACCAGCAGAGATCAGCGGGAGGTGGATACGCAGTATTTT.

V usage is TRBV15 and J usage is TRBJ2-4; D remains unclear. This CDR3 region has 16 residues. Trimming removed 3 bases from V and 5 bases from J, with 17 bases in between. The germline V gene has CDR1 LNHNV and CDR2 YYDKDF (reference sequence). CDR3 DNA sequence: TGTGCCACCAGCAGCTTAATTAGCCCGGGCGAAAACATTCAGTACTTC. Its protein is CATSSLISPGENIQYF.

CDR3 DNA sequence: TGTGCCATCAGTGAGCAGGGATCGATGGGAAAACTGTTTTTT. Protein sequence: CAISEQGSMGKLFF. This sequence joins TRBV10-3 and TRBJ1-4; maybe TRBD1 (5 bases). V lost 2 bases to trimming and J lost 10 bases, with 14 bases between them. Per germline, CDR1 ENHRY and CDR2 SYGVKD. The CDR3 sequence is 14 residues long.

V usage is TRBV6-1 and J usage is TRBJ1-6, with 7 nucleotides matching TRBD1. Germline CDR1 is MNHNS and CDR2 is SASEGT. The CDR3 has 12 amino acids. V gave up 11 bases and J gave up 11 bases; unmatched junction bases: 9. CDR3 sequence: CACTGDSTPLHF. The CDR3 DNA reads TGTGCCTGTACCGGGGACAGCACACCCCTCCACTTT.

This clonotype was counted only a few times. This sequence joins TRBV28 and TRBJ1-6, with 7 bases matching TRBD1. J was trimmed by 5 bases and V by 5 bases; bases with no gene match: 3. Per the germline V gene, CDR1 is MDHEN and CDR2 is SYDVKM. The length of the CDR3 is 14 residues. CDR3 residues: CASSLTGNNSPLHF. For the CDR3, the DNA is TGTGCCAGCAGTCTGACAGGGAATAATTCACCCCTCCACTTT.

The table lists this clonotype with a few counts. The chain employs TRBV12-3 or TRBV12-4 and TRBJ1-5; D is unresolved. The ends were cut back, 4 bases at V and 2 bases at J, with 12 bases in the middle. This CDR3 has 15 amino acids. The CDR3 region has the DNA TGTGCCAGCAGTTGGGGTGGAGTTGGCAATCAGCCCCAGCATTTT. Encoded protein: CASSWGGVGNQPQHF.

Turning to this clonotype: A read error may explain this, as a much larger clone is one base away. The gene calls are TRBV10-2 and TRBJ2-3; 9 nucleotides agree with TRBD1. Germline CDR1 reads WSHSY; CDR2 reads SAAADI. The CDR3 runs 16 residues. J gave up 2 bases and V 6 bases, and 9 bases lay outside the gene matches. In nucleotides, the CDR3 is TGCGCCAGCAGACCCCACCGGGACAGGGACACAGATACGCAGTATTTT. Protein sequence: CASRPHRDRDTDTQYF.

This clonotype was counted at least ten times. The final CDR3 position lacks the conserved phenylalanine or tryptophan, pointing to a likely read error. The CDR3 DNA reads TGTGCCAGCAGCTTAGAAAGCGGGAGGGCCTGGAATGAGCAGTTCCTC. This gives the protein CASSLESGRAWNEQFL. V usage is TRBV7-2 and J usage is TRBJ2-1; the match to TRBD2 covers 10 bases. From germline, CDR1 is SGHTA and CDR2 FQGNSA. CDR3 size: 16 residues. V was pared by 1 base and J by 7 bases, with 7 bases of the junction left unmatched.

This clonotype occurred a few times. The gene calls are TRBV10-2 and TRBJ1-2; D may be TRBD1 (5 bases). CDR3 length: 12 amino acids. Trimming removed 6 bases at V and 3 bases at J, with 8 bases between. The germline V gene encodes CDR1 WSHSY and CDR2 SAAADI. Here the CDR3 reads CASRRDDYGYTF. The CDR3 DNA follows: TGCGCCAGCAGAAGGGACGACTATGGCTACACCTTC.

The sample holds a few counts of this clonotype. This rearrangement joins TRBV10-3 to TRBJ1-1, with D tentatively TRBD1 (5 bases). Trimming took off 4 bases at V and 4 bases at J, with 13 bases between the two ends. From germline, CDR1 is ENHRY and CDR2 SYGVKD. The CDR3 length is 14 residues. The CDR3 DNA reads TGTGCCATCAGTGGGGGACCCGACTTCACTGAAGCTTTCTTT. Translation gives CAISGGPDFTEAFF.